This T cell receptor (beta chain) was sequenced during a study of esophageal squamous cell carcinoma under preoperative chemotherapy. As for time point: before preoperative PTX-NDP chemotherapy. TCRdb fed the PCR reads into MiXCR, producing one record per CDR3 protein. The table has approximately 30,000 distinct CDR3 sequences, about half seen once. Looked up from germline, CDR1 is SGHTA and CDR2 is FQGTGA. The CDR3 runs to 17 residues. V and J are TRBV7-3 and TRBJ2-5; weak D call: TRBD2 (7 bases). The J call is doubtful: the DNA matches TRBJ2-4 better. This sample was obtained from a patient given preoperative chemotherapy. The sequence came from a human donor with esophageal squamous cell carcinoma. The donor label of this sample is uncertain. The CDR3 nucleotides read TGTGCCAGCAGCTTCATACCGGGGGGCGGTGTCCAAAACATTCAGTACTTC. Translated, it gives CASSFIPGGGVQNIQYF.